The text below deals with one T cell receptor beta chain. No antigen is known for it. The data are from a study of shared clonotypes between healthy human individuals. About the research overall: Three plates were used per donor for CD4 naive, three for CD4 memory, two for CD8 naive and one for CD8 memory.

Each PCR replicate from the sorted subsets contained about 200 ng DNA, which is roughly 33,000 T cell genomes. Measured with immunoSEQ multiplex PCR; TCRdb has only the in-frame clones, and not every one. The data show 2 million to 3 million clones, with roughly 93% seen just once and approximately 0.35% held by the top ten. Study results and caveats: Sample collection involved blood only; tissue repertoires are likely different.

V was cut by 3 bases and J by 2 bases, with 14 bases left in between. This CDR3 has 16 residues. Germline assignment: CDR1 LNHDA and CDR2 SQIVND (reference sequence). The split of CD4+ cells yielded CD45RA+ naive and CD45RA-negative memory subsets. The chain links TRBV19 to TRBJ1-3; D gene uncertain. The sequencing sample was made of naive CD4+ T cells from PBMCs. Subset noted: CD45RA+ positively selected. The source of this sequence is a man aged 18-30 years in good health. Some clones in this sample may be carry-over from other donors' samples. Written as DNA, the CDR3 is TGTGCCAGTAGTATCAGTGCAGCAGGACCTGGAAACACCATATATTTT. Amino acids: CASSISAAGPGNTIYF.